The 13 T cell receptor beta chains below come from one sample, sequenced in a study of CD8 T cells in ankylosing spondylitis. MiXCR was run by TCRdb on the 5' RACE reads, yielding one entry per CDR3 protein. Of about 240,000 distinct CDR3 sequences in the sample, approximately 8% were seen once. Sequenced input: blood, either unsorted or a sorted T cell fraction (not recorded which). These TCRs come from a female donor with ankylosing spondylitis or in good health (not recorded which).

CDR3 nucleotide sequence: TGTGCCAGCAGGTCTCCGGGCCTGGGAGGATACGAGCAGTACTTC. It specifies CASRSPGLGGYEQYF. The gene calls are TRBV27 and TRBJ2-7; D perhaps matches TRBD2 (6 bases). Per the germline V gene, CDR1 is MNHEY and CDR2 is SMNVEV (reference sequence). This CDR3 comprises 15 residues. Between the trimmed V and J ends, which lost 6 bases and 4 bases, there was a span of 19 bases.

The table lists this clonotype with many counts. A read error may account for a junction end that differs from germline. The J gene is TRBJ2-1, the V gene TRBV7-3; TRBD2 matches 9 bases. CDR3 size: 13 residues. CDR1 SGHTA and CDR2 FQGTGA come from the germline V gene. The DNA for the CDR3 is TGTGCCAGCAGCTTAGGTCTAGGGACTAGCATACTCTTC. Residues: CASSLGLGTSILF. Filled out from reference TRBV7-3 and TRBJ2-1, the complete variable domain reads GAGVSQTPSNKVTEKGKYVELRCDPISGHTALYWYRQSLGQGPEFLIYFQGTGAADDSGLPNDRFFAVRPEGSVSTLKIQRTERGDSAVYLCASSLGLGTSILFGPGTRLTVL.

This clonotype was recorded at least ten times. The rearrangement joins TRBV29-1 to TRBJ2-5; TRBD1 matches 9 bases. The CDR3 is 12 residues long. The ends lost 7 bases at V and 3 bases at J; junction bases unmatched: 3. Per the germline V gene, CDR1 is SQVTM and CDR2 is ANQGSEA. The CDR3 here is CSATGGEETQYF. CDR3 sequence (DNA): TGCAGCGCGACAGGGGGGGAAGAGACCCAGTACTTC.

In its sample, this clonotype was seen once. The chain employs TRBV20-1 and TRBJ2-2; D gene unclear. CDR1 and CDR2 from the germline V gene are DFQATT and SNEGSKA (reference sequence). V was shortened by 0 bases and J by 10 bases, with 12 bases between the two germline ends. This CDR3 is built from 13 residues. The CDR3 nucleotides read TGCAGTGCTAGAGATAAGGCGGCCGTGGAGCTGTTTTTT. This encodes CSARDKAAVELFF.

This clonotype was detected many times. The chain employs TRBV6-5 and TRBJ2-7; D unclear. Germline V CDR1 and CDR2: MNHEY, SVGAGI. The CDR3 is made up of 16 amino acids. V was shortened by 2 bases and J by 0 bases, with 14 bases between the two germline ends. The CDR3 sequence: CASSYRLAVSSYEQYF. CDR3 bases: TGTGCCAGCAGTTACCGGTTGGCGGTGAGCTCCTACGAGCAGTACTTC.

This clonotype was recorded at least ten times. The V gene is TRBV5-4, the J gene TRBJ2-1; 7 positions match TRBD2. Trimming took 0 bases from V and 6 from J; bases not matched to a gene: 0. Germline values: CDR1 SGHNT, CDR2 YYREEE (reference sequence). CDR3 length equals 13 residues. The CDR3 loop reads CASSLGTSNEQFF. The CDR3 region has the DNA TGTGCCAGCAGCTTGGGGACTAGCAATGAGCAGTTCTTC. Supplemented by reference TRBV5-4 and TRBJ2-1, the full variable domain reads ETGVTQSPTHLIKTRGQQVTLRCSSQSGHNTVSWYQQALGQGPQFIFQYYREEENGRGNFPPRFSGLQFPNYSSELNVNALELDDSALYLCASSLGTSNEQFFGPGTRLTVL.

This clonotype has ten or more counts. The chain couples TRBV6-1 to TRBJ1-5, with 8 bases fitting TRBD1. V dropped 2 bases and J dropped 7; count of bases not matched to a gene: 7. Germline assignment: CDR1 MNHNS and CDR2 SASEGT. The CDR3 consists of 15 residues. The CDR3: CASSELGQGEQPQHF. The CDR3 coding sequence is TGTGCCAGCAGTGAACTAGGACAGGGAGAGCAGCCCCAGCATTTT.

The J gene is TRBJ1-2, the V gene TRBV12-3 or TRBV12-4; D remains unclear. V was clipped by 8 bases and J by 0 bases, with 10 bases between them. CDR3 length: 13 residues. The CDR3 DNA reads TGTGCCAGCGCCTTCTTCTCTAACTATGGCTACACCTTC. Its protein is CASAFFSNYGYTF.

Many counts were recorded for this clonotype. CDR3 amino acids: CASSLGAPVENEQFF. The CDR3 bases are TGTGCCAGCAGTTTAGGGGCCCCAGTGGAGAATGAGCAGTTCTTC. The V gene is TRBV12-3 or TRBV12-4, the J gene TRBJ2-1, with D unclear. CDR3 size: 15 residues. Trimming took 1 base from V and 7 from J, leaving 14 bases between them.

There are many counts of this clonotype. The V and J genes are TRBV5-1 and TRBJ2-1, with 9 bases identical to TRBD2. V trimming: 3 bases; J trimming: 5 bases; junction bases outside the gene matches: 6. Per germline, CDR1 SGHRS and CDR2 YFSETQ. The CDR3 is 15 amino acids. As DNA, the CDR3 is TGCGCCAGCAGCTCCGGACTAGCGACCCACAATGAGCAGTTCTTC. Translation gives CASSSGLATHNEQFF.

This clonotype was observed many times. CDR3 protein: CASSSTAGVPGELFF. The CDR3 region has the DNA TGCGCCAGCAGCTCTACAGCGGGAGTTCCCGGGGAGCTGTTTTTT. This sequence joins TRBV4-3 and TRBJ2-2, with 8 bases lining up with TRBD2. V dropped 5 bases and J dropped 6; count of bases not matched to a gene: 8. From germline, CDR1 is LGHNA and CDR2 YSLEER. There are 15 residues in the CDR3.

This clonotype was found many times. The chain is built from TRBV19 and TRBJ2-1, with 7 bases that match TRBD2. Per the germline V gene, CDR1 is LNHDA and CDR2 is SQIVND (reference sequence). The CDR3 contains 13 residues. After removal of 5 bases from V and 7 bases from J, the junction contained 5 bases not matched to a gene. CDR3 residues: CASSASRENEQFF. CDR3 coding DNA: TGTGCCAGTAGTGCCTCGCGGGAGAATGAGCAGTTCTTC.

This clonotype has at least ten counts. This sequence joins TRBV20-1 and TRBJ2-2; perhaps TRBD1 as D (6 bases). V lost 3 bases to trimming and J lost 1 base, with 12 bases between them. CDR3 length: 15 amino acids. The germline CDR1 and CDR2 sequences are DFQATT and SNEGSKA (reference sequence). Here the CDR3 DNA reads TGCAGTGCTAGGAATAACAGGGAGAACACCGGGGAGCTGTTTTTT. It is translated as CSARNNRENTGELFF.